This T cell receptor beta chain was sequenced for a study of OX40 agonist ivuxolimab in advanced cancers. Study-wide background: A diagnosis of hepatocellular carcinoma, melanoma, renal cell or head and neck cancer was present in dose-escalation patients. Three patients showed partial responses: one hepatocellular carcinoma and two cutaneous melanoma cases.

This CDR3 has 17 amino acids. Trimming stripped 5 bases from V and 1 base from J, with 22 bases between. CDR1 is SGHRS and CDR2 is YFSETQ in the germline V gene. Patients who had autoimmune disease history or got systemic immunosuppression were left out. Using immunoSEQ multiplex PCR, the repertoire was profiled, and TCRdb retains in-frame clones only, with some absent. The sample shows over 25,000 clones, approximately 86% of them seen only once. The receptor was derived from an adult with an advanced solid tumor such as melanoma, head and neck, liver or kidney cancer. This specimen consisted of CD4+ or CD8+ T cells sorted from blood, obtained in a trial of the OX40 agonist ivuxolimab. The rearrangement uses TRBV5-1 and TRBJ2-7; D remains unclear. The CDR3 sequence: CASRPQFLVSRSYEQYF. CDR3 nucleotides: TGCGCCAGCAGACCTCAATTCTTGGTGTCGAGATCCTACGAGCAGTACTTC.